This TCR beta chain was captured in a study of CD8+ T cells in alopecia areata (dated by TCRdb to between 2018 and 2020). Regarding the study in general: The treated patients, all with moderate-to-severe alopecia areata, were enrolled in an open-label pilot trial of oral tofacitinib given at 5 to 10 mg twice daily. TCRbeta CDR3 regions were amplified by immunoSEQ multiplex PCR using 35 Vbeta forward and 13 Jbeta reverse primers. Clonality in the scalp was compared among normal scalp (n=4), patchy alopecia areata scalp (n=8), and alopecia totalis/universalis scalp (n=8). RNA was obtained with the PAXgene miRNA kit for fixed scalp, the miRNeasy kit for PBMCs, and the RNeasy kit for mouse skin. Tofacitinib was given for 6 to 18 months, followed by 6 months of follow-up off drug to assess delayed response and recurrence. In humans, TCRbeta sequencing was performed on scalp tissue and on sorted CD4+ and CD8+ peripheral blood T cells from healthy controls and from patients with patchy or totalis/universalis alopecia areata. High-throughput TCRbeta sequencing was used to examine T cell clonal expansion in alopecia areata in both the C3H/HeJ mouse model and human patients. Biopsies were taken from tofacitinib-treated patients at baseline and again at 4 and 24 weeks into treatment, and several of those patients also had a later scalp biopsy. Disease severity in treated patients was measured with the SALT score, which quantifies the percentage of affected scalp surface area. Broad study findings and their caveats: Scalp TCR repertoire analysis is complicated because resident alphabeta T cells in normal human skin are also sequenced, whereas mouse skin is dominated by gammadelta T cells. Scalp clonality and the number of expanded CD8+ clones among the top 100 scalp clones were significantly decreased by tofacitinib. Many expanded lesional clones were found to persist in scalp and blood during tofacitinib treatment, and relapse after treatment cessation may be partly explained by this persistence. Shared TCR sequences between patients were less evident than in mice, which may be partly attributable to HLA diversity in the patient population. Because the treated cohort was small and had only one nonresponder, larger studies are needed to examine links between baseline CD8+ expansion and response. Higher clonality and more expanded CD8+ clones were observed in lesional scalp than in normal scalp, particularly in alopecia totalis/universalis, a finding suggestive of antigenic drive.

This clone has a handful of counts. Its antigen target is currently unknown. No qualities accompany the bases; no much larger clone lies one base away. The method was the immunoSEQ multiplex PCR assay. For TCR sequencing, RNA was extracted from every sample and reverse transcribed into cDNA to serve as template. First-strand cDNA was synthesized using SuperScript III with a 2:1 mix of oligo-dT and random hexamers. Amplification bias was assessed with a synthetic immune receptor repertoire, and residual bias was removed computationally. The paper's processing steps were these. Raw reads were preprocessed for error removal, and CDR3 was defined according to IMGT conventions as running from the conserved cysteine to phenylalanine. Clonality was computed as 1 minus the Shannon entropy, with the entropy normalized by log2 of the number of productive unique TCRs. Whether each scalp clone was CD4 or CD8 was inferred by checking scalp TCRbeta sequences against the CD4 and CD8 repertoires from sorted blood. TCRdb took over this immuneACCESS table, retaining in-frame rearrangements with V and J assigned. Such tables are incomplete; in checked studies, under half of the missing clones stem from an unresolved V gene, and the remainder is unexplained. The V and J calls and clone size come from that table; D and trimming were worked out from the DNA. Within this sample are about 170,000 clones, with roughly 50% of them counted one time only. Of the sample, approximately 16% is held by the ten largest clones.

The sample's treatment or condition label is to be understood as: oral pan-JAK inhibitor, 5-10 mg twice daily. Lesional scalp punch biopsies and peripheral blood were obtained from alopecia areata patients. PBMCs were separated by density centrifugation and stained for CD3, CD4 and CD8, after which CD4+ and CD8+ T cells were sorted on a FACSAria. From its cysteine to its phenylalanine, the CDR3 spans 14 amino acids. Only CDR3 DNA remains: 42 bases, in frame from the first base. For CDR1 and CDR2, the germline V gene lists SNHLY and FYNNEI. The V and J ends are trimmed by 4 bases and 7 bases, leaving 14 bases between them.

This clonotype originated in a human donor with alopecia areata. Sequenced here: CD4+ T cells sorted from blood, sampled between weeks 55 and 65, from a patient treated with tofacitinib. The chain is made from TRBV2 and TRBJ2-4, with an unclear D gene assignment. The CDR3 is CASSVLETWNIQYF. The nucleotide sequence reads as follows: TGTGCCAGCAGTGTATTAGAGACGTGGAACATTCAGTACTTC. With the portions outside the CDR3 filled from the reference TRBV2 and TRBJ2-4 genes, the complete variable region becomes EPEVTQTPSHQVTQMGQEVILRCVPISNHLYFYWYRQILGQKVEFLVSFYNNEISEKSEIFDDQFSVERPDGSNFTLKIRSTKLEDSAMYFCASSVLETWNIQYFGAGTRLSVL.